This T cell receptor (beta chain) was sequenced during a study of T cell responses to AZD1222 COVID-19 vaccine. Findings of the study overall: Clonal diversity was possibly underestimated, and the donors were mostly white British, with more females. Targets within unmutated variant regions were reportedly found for nearly half of spike-specific TCRs.

Of note for this clone: Its matching antigen is unknown.

The CDR3 is 11 amino acids. V shed 1 base and J shed 11 bases, with 9 bases lying between them. Germline V gene sequence: CDR1 LGHDT, CDR2 YNNKEL (reference sequence). Clones were read by immunoSEQ multiplex PCR, and TCRdb kept only the in-frame ones, dropping some. Of over 150,000 clones listed, approximately 90% are singletons. Sequencing was performed on peripheral blood, taken on day 0 of AZD1222 vaccination. The chain employs TRBV3-1 (or the pseudogene TRBV3-2) and TRBJ2-7; no reliable D call. The TCR originated in an adult in good health. DNA of the CDR3: TGTGCCAGCAGCCAAGCTGCTAGGAAGTACTTC. It codes for CASSQAARKYF.